The TCR beta chain under discussion was sequenced for a study of blood T cells in healthy people across ages. Findings and limits, study-wide: Versus aged donors, long-lived donors had higher diversity and more naive CD4+ cells. CMV infection status of these donors was not known.

Next came a second PCR, run for roughly 6 to 11 cycles, which used a sample-barcoded 5' primer along with a J-beta primer mix. Every cDNA molecule bore a tag from a template-switch adaptor containing 12 random nucleotides. Every sample gave at least 2.5 million paired-end reads containing CDR3. TCRdb reprocessed the 5' RACE reads via MiXCR and lists one record per CDR3 protein. The sample lists about 640,000 distinct CDR3 sequences; approximately 50% were seen once. Per the germline V gene, CDR1 is KGHSH and CDR2 is LQKENI. V lost 4 bases to trimming and J lost 1 base; unmatched junction nucleotides: 5. The CDR3 totals 15 residues. Points on this clonotype: As yet, its antigen is unknown.

The sample was blood. The sequence was obtained from a man aged 55 to 69 in good health. The gene calls are TRBV18 and TRBJ2-5, with 8 positions matching TRBD2. The CDR3 DNA sequence: TGTGCCAGCTCACGGGGAGCGGGGGCCCAAGAGACCCAGTACTTC. Amino acid sequence: CASSRGAGAQETQYF.